Listed here are 18 T cell receptor beta chains from one sample, sequenced in a study of monozygotic twins with inflammatory bowel disease. TCRdb reprocessed the 5' RACE reads, keeping one entry per CDR3 protein, no DNA. The table lists 420,000 or so distinct CDR3 sequences. Sequenced input: blood. These receptors came from a human donor with ulcerative colitis or Crohn's disease, or a healthy co-twin of an affected twin (not recorded which).

The V and J genes are TRBV20-1 and TRBJ2-7; TCRdb gives TRBD1 as the D gene, but with no DNA this cannot be confirmed. The germline V gene encodes CDR1 DFQATT and CDR2 SNEGSKA (reference sequence). CDR3 length equals 11 residues. The CDR3 reads CSGIGVYEQYF.

This sequence joins TRBV5-6 and TRBJ1-3; the D call of TRBD1 rests on TCRdb alone, since no DNA is present to check it. Germline V lookup: CDR1 SGHDT, CDR2 YYEEEE. This CDR3 region has 17 residues. The CDR3 loop reads CASSQDRGPFSGNTIYF.

CDR3: CASSQGVGRRTDTQYF. The chain uses TRBV4-1 and TRBJ2-3; TCRdb indicates TRBD1, and absent DNA this call remains unverified. The CDR3 has 16 amino acids. Germline V gives CDR1 MGHRA, CDR2 YSYEKL.

The chain links TRBV5-1 to TRBJ2-3; TCRdb outputs TRBD1, but without DNA this stays unchecked. Germline V CDR1 and CDR2: SGHRS, YFSETQ. The CDR3 sequence is 15 residues long. This chain's CDR3 is CASSTWGADTDTQYF.

V gene TRBV12-3 or TRBV12-4 combines with J gene TRBJ2-5. CDR3 size: 14 residues. The CDR3 loop reads CASRATGNQETQYF.

The chain recombines TRBV28 with TRBJ2-1; the TCRdb D gene call, TRBD2, has no DNA to confirm it. Germline CDR1 reads MDHEN; CDR2 reads SYDVKM. The CDR3 sequence is 14 residues long. CDR3 sequence reads: CASSSGLAGDEQFF.

The chain is built from TRBV3-1 and TRBJ2-2. The CDR3 spans 11 residues. Germline V gene sequence: CDR1 LGHDT, CDR2 YNNKEL (reference sequence). The CDR3 region is CAAAQTGELFF. The complete variable domain, with remaining parts taken from reference TRBV3-1 and TRBJ2-2, reads DTAVSQTPKYLVTQMGNDKSIKCEQNLGHDTMYWYKQDSKKFLKIMFSYNNKELIINETVPNRFSPKSPDKAHLNLHINSLELGDSAVYFCAAAQTGELFFGEGSRLTVL.

The J gene is TRBJ2-5, the V gene TRBV5-1; TCRdb's D call of TRBD1 is untestable without DNA. Germline CDR1 and CDR2: SGHRS and YFSETQ. The CDR3 runs 15 residues. The CDR3 sequence is CASSLQGGYQETQYF.

This chain joins TRBV27 and TRBJ2-3; TCRdb's D gene call, TRBD1, goes unchecked for lack of DNA. Germline V gene lookup returns CDR1 MNHEY and CDR2 SMNVEV (reference sequence). The CDR3 sequence is 14 residues long. CDR3 sequence reads: CASSGTGFTDTQYF.

V and J are TRBV2 and TRBJ1-1. This CDR3 region has 13 residues. Germline CDR1 reads SNHLY; CDR2 reads FYNNEI. The CDR3 protein is CASSSGPLLEAFF.

The chain recombines TRBV6-1 with TRBJ1-5; TCRdb returns TRBD1, unconfirmable since there is no DNA. The CDR3 spans 15 residues. In germline, CDR1 is MNHNS, CDR2 SASEGT. CDR3 region: CASRTDRGDGQPQHF.

V and J are TRBV20-1 and TRBJ2-2; TCRdb indicates TRBD1, and absent DNA this call remains unverified. CDR1 and CDR2 from the germline V gene are DFQATT and SNEGSKA (reference sequence). This CDR3 is built from 15 residues. This chain's CDR3 is CSALRTSANTGELFF.

This chain connects TRBV29-1 to TRBJ1-1; TCRdb indicates TRBD1, and absent DNA this call remains unverified. Germline assignment: CDR1 SQVTM and CDR2 ANQGSEA. The CDR3 extends over 12 amino acids. This chain's CDR3 is CSVDRGGTEAFF.

The chain combines TRBV6-1 with TRBJ2-2; without DNA, the TCRdb call of TRBD2 cannot be checked. The germline gives CDR1 MNHNS, CDR2 SASEGT. This CDR3 has 14 residues. CDR3 amino acids: CASRGEVNTGELFF.

The chain combines TRBV13 with TRBJ2-1; TCRdb returns TRBD2, unconfirmable since there is no DNA. Germline values: CDR1 PRHDT, CDR2 FYEKMQ (reference sequence). The CDR3 runs 16 residues. The CDR3 sequence: CASSSKPLAGAGEQFF.

The chain employs TRBV6-1 and TRBJ2-3; the D call of TRBD1 rests on TCRdb alone, since no DNA is present to check it. Germline-derived CDR1 and CDR2 are MNHNS and SASEGT. The CDR3 runs 16 residues. CDR3 sequence: CASSPRGAGVADTQYF.

The CDR3 reads CASSDDYLSEAFF. This chain uses TRBV27 with TRBJ1-1. CDR1 is MNHEY, CDR2 SMNVEV, per germline (reference sequence). CDR3 length: 13 amino acids.

V is TRBV3-1 and J is TRBJ2-3; TCRdb lists TRBD1, though no DNA is available to test this call. This CDR3 has 18 residues. CDR1 is LGHDT and CDR2 is YNNKEL in the germline V gene (reference sequence). The chain's CDR3 is CASSQDPPRGRFTDTQYF.